The rows below give T cell receptor beta chains drawn from one sample of a study of technical replicates of blood from several donors. The assay was immunoSEQ multiplex PCR, and TCRdb's table has in-frame clones only and misses some. There are around 68,000 clones in the sample; less than 98% occur only once, and about 0.3% lies in the top ten. Sequenced input: T cells isolated from PBMCs. The receptors were sampled from a human donor in good health. Both conserved end residues are part of each CDR3. The order of the fields is J gene, V gene, CDR3 protein.

J gene: TRBJ2-5
V gene: TRBV6-6
CDR3 protein: CASIYPQGQETQYF

J gene: TRBJ2-1
V gene: TRBV28
CDR3 protein: CASTWTRNYNEQFF

J gene: TRBJ1-4
V gene: TRBV6-1
CDR3 protein: CASRQSNEKLFF

J gene: TRBJ2-3
V gene: TRBV19
CDR3 protein: CASSIADTQYF

J gene: TRBJ2-7
V gene: TRBV6-6
CDR3 protein: CASSPGQDYEQYF

J gene: TRBJ2-7
V gene: TRBV6-1
CDR3 protein: CASSPGTGVYEQYF

J gene: TRBJ2-3
V gene: TRBV11-3
CDR3 protein: CASSLGTPITDTQYF

J gene: TRBJ2-7
V gene: TRBV5-4
CDR3 protein: CASSFEAGTVTYEQYF

J gene: TRBJ2-7
V gene: TRBV7-2
CDR3 protein: CASSLDLREGREQYF

J gene: TRBJ2-7
V gene: TRBV6-1
CDR3 protein: CASTERDRGPYEQYF

J gene: TRBJ2-5
V gene: TRBV5-8
CDR3 protein: CASSFTGVGQETQYF

J gene: TRBJ2-2
V gene: TRBV10-1
CDR3 protein: CASSLSGTGELFF

J gene: TRBJ1-1
V gene: TRBV10-1
CDR3 protein: CASSESPTNTEAFF

J gene: TRBJ2-3
V gene: TRBV7-2
CDR3 protein: CASSLGGGRASDTQYF

J gene: TRBJ2-2
V gene: TRBV2
CDR3 protein: CASSEAKREWITGELFF

J gene: TRBJ1-2
V gene: TRBV10-3
CDR3 protein: CAISESNRESGGYTF

J gene: TRBJ2-7
V gene: TRBV19
CDR3 protein: CASSIASGSYEQYF

J gene: TRBJ1-3
V gene: TRBV7-9
CDR3 protein: CASSAAQTGSGNTIYF

J gene: TRBJ2-1
V gene: TRBV6-5
CDR3 protein: CASSYFRTGDDEQFF

J gene: TRBJ2-5
V gene: TRBV19
CDR3 protein: CASRGTGWETQYF

J gene: TRBJ2-3
V gene: TRBV6-1
CDR3 protein: CASSETSGSSDTQYF

J gene: TRBJ2-7
V gene: TRBV25-1
CDR3 protein: CASTGSPYEQYF

J gene: TRBJ2-5
V gene: TRBV6-5
CDR3 protein: CASSPPEGVRETQYF

J gene: TRBJ2-7
V gene: TRBV2
CDR3 protein: CASSNRDRDEQYF

J gene: TRBJ1-1
V gene: TRBV9
CDR3 protein: CASSVASRGNEAFF

J gene: TRBJ2-2
V gene: TRBV12-5
CDR3 protein: CASGLAGGAGELFF

J gene: TRBJ2-7
V gene: TRBV19
CDR3 protein: CASSLGLAGAIEQYF

J gene: TRBJ1-2
V gene: TRBV7-9
CDR3 protein: CASSSLSPSTDNYGYTF

J gene: TRBJ2-1
V gene: TRBV29-1
CDR3 protein: CSVETWQGDNEQFF

J gene: TRBJ1-5
V gene: TRBV6-1
CDR3 protein: CASSEMVTGDQPQHF

J gene: TRBJ1-1
V gene: TRBV11-3
CDR3 protein: CASSYDRNTEAFF

J gene: TRBJ2-4
V gene: TRBV6-1
CDR3 protein: CASSGGLWNIQYF

J gene: TRBJ2-7
V gene: TRBV7-6
CDR3 protein: CASSLYPLGGAGSSYEQYF

J gene: TRBJ2-3
V gene: TRBV9
CDR3 protein: CASSVGSATSTDTQYF

J gene: TRBJ2-1
V gene: TRBV5-1
CDR3 protein: CASSLYGNEQFF

J gene: TRBJ1-1
V gene: TRBV18
CDR3 protein: CASSLQENTEAFF

J gene: TRBJ1-1
V gene: TRBV6-6
CDR3 protein: CASKTGENTEAFF

J gene: TRBJ2-7
V gene: TRBV27
CDR3 protein: CASSEAGESYEQYF

J gene: TRBJ2-5
V gene: TRBV5-1
CDR3 protein: CASSSGTSAVKGETQYF

J gene: TRBJ1-5
V gene: TRBV19
CDR3 protein: CASRGRTAYSNQPQHF

J gene: TRBJ2-3
V gene: TRBV7-2
CDR3 protein: CASSLVGGTDTQYF

J gene: TRBJ2-7
V gene: TRBV29-1
CDR3 protein: CSAEAGYTYEQYF

J gene: TRBJ2-3
V gene: TRBV15
CDR3 protein: CATSKYSGTSGSTDTQYF

J gene: TRBJ1-4
V gene: TRBV6-5
CDR3 protein: CASRQQGGEKLFF

J gene: TRBJ2-5
V gene: TRBV27
CDR3 protein: CASSSRDRRTETQYF

J gene: TRBJ1-2
V gene: TRBV6-1
CDR3 protein: CASSEFMDSPYGYTF